This T cell receptor beta chain was identified during a study of CD8+ T cells in alopecia areata (dated by TCRdb to 2016 to 2019). A note on the overall study: The study used high-throughput TCRbeta sequencing to examine T cell clonal expansion in alopecia areata, in both the C3H/HeJ mouse model and human patients. Scalp clonality was compared across normal scalp (n=4), patchy alopecia areata scalp (n=8), and alopecia totalis/universalis scalp (n=8). On the human side, TCRbeta sequencing was run on scalp tissue and on sorted CD4+ and CD8+ peripheral blood T cells from healthy controls and from alopecia areata patients with either patchy or totalis/universalis disease. TCRbeta CDR3 regions were amplified by immunoSEQ multiplex PCR using 35 Vbeta forward and 13 Jbeta reverse primers. RNA was obtained with the PAXgene miRNA kit for fixed scalp, the miRNeasy kit for PBMCs, and the RNeasy kit for mouse skin. What the authors observed across the whole study: Shared TCR sequences between patients were less evident than in mice, which may be partly attributable to HLA diversity in the patient population. Scalp TCR repertoire analysis is complicated because resident alphabeta T cells in normal human skin are also sequenced, whereas mouse skin is dominated by gammadelta T cells. Compared with normal scalp, lesional scalp had higher clonality and more expanded CD8+ clones, particularly in alopecia totalis/universalis, a pattern that suggests antigenic drive.

This clone was found a few times. What antigen it recognizes has not been identified. The record has no base qualities; no much larger clone is one base away. Peripheral blood and lesional scalp punch biopsies were obtained from patients with alopecia areata. PBMCs were isolated by density centrifugation and stained for CD3, CD4 and CD8, after which CD4+ and CD8+ T cells were sorted on a FACSAria. Alopecia areata patients who were not treated were recruited through a multicenter biomarker study. Blood CD8+ T cells from about five biomarker-study patients were further sorted into NKG2D-low and NKG2D-high fractions. Libraries came from the immunoSEQ multiplex PCR assay. To provide template for TCR sequencing, every sample had RNA extracted and reverse transcribed into cDNA. First-strand cDNA was synthesized with SuperScript III using a 2:1 mix of oligo-dT and random hexamers. A synthetic immune receptor repertoire was used to measure amplification bias, and any remaining bias was corrected computationally. The paper's data handling went like this. Raw reads were preprocessed to remove errors, and CDR3 was defined by IMGT conventions from the conserved cysteine to phenylalanine. Clonality was computed as 1 minus the Shannon entropy, with the entropy normalized by log2 of the number of productive unique TCRs. Whether scalp clones were CD4 or CD8 was inferred by matching scalp TCRbeta sequences against CD4 and CD8 repertoires sorted from blood. Here the immuneACCESS table is served through TCRdb, limited to in-frame sequences with V and J called. Missing clones are a known gap in these copies; in checked studies unresolved V genes cover under half, and the rest lacks a known reason. The V and J calls and clone size were taken over from that table, and D and trimming were inferred from the DNA. In this sample the table shows 50,000 to 70,000 clones, around 47% of which occur a single time. The top ten clonotypes cover roughly 51% of the sample.

The TCR originated in a human donor with alopecia areata. Sequencing was performed on NKG2D-low CD8+ T cells sorted from blood. The label giving this sample's cell subset or site can be read as: sorted CD8+ NKG2D-low blood T cells.

The CDR3 reads CASSSIQGASNQPQHF. The bases are TGTGCCAGCAGTTCCATCCAGGGGGCCAGCAATCAGCCCCAGCATTTT. This sequence uses TRBV28 and TRBJ1-5, with 8 middle bases fitting TRBD1. CDR1 and CDR2 were assigned from the germline V gene as MDHEN and SYDVKM. The CDR3 numbers 16 residues from cysteine through phenylalanine. Left in the record is the CDR3 DNA by itself, 48 bases read in frame from the first base. Ends trimmed: V by 4 bases, J by 1 base; bases unmatched to a gene: 6.